This entry lists 28 T cell receptor beta chains sequenced from one sample in a study of blood T cell repertoires in COVID-19. Sequencing used immunoSEQ multiplex PCR; TCRdb keeps in-frame clones, though not all of them. The data contain roughly 180,000 clones, just under 85% of them seen just once; the ten biggest clones take up about 8%. Sequenced material: peripheral blood. The receptor source for this set is a man aged 40-50 years who had recovered from COVID-19.

This chain uses TRBV10-3 with TRBJ2-1; 9 bases line up with TRBD2. V shed 6 bases, J shed 4 bases, and the junction held 7 bases outside the gene matches. The germline V gene encodes CDR1 ENHRY and CDR2 SYGVKD. This CDR3 has 15 amino acids. The CDR3 here is CAISLTSGSYNEQFF. DNA for the CDR3: TGTGCCATCAGCCTGACTAGCGGTTCTTACAATGAGCAGTTCTTC.

The DNA of the CDR3 is TGTGCCAGCAGCTTAGTAGCGGGCCTGACCTACGAGCAGTACTTC. Residues: CASSLVAGLTYEQYF. The chain joins TRBV7-3 to TRBJ2-7; 7 bases align to TRBD2. CDR1 is SGHTA and CDR2 is FQGTGA in the germline V gene. CDR3 length equals 15 residues. Losses at the gene ends were 2 bases for V and 2 bases for J; bases not matched to a gene: 6. The variable domain in full, completed from reference TRBV7-3 and TRBJ2-7, reads GAGVSQTPSNKVTEKGKYVELRCDPISGHTALYWYRQSLGQGPEFLIYFQGTGAADDSGLPNDRFFAVRPEGSVSTLKIQRTERGDSAVYLCASSLVAGLTYEQYFGPGTRLTVT.

J is TRBJ2-3 and V is TRBV5-1, with D hard to call. The length of the CDR3 is 13 residues. Germline V CDR1 and CDR2: SGHRS, YFSETQ. V gave up 5 bases and J gave up 3 bases, with 10 bases separating them. The chain's CDR3 is CASSQEMTDTQYF. CDR3 nucleotides: TGCGCCAGCAGTCAAGAGATGACAGATACGCAGTATTTT.

V is TRBV3-1 (or the pseudogene TRBV3-2) and J is TRBJ1-4; 7 bases fit TRBD1. V lost 6 bases to trimming and J lost 0 bases; unmatched junction nucleotides: 1. The length of the CDR3 is 14 residues. Germline CDR1 is LGHDT and CDR2 is YNNKEL (reference sequence). The CDR3 is CASRQGATNEKLFF. In DNA, the CDR3 is TGTGCCAGCAGGCAGGGGGCAACTAATGAAAAACTGTTTTTT.

This clone was detected only a few times. V is TRBV10-2 and J is TRBJ2-7; 8 bases are shared with TRBD1. Germline V lookup: CDR1 WSHSY, CDR2 SAAADI. J lost 4 bases, V lost 7 bases, and 3 bases had no gene match. This CDR3 contains 12 residues. The CDR3 reads CASTTGGYEQYF. The CDR3 region has the DNA TGCGCCAGCACAACAGGGGGGTACGAGCAGTACTTC.

The rearrangement uses TRBV6-2 or TRBV6-3 and TRBJ2-5, with a tentative D call TRBD2 (5 bases). The ends were cut back, 6 bases at V and 4 bases at J, with 12 bases in the middle. The CDR3 covers 13 residues. Germline V gene sequence: CDR1 MNHEY, CDR2 SVGEGT. In DNA form, the CDR3 reads TGTGCCAGCAGCCGACGCGGGTCAGAGACCCAGTACTTC. Translation gives CASSRRGSETQYF.

This clone showed up just a few times. This chain connects TRBV9 to TRBJ1-4, with TRBD1 as a possible D gene (5 bases). Germline CDR1 SGDLS, CDR2 YYNGEE. CDR3 length equals 15 residues. V shed 0 bases and J shed 6 bases, with 12 bases lying between them. The CDR3 coding sequence is TGTGCCAGCAGCGTAGAGGGGCGGTGGGATGAAAAACTGTTTTTT. Protein: CASSVEGRWDEKLFF.

The table lists this clone with a few counts. The J gene is TRBJ1-5, the V gene TRBV11-2; 9 nucleotides line up with TRBD1. The CDR3 extends over 15 amino acids. With V trimmed by 2 bases and J by 7 bases, 6 bases remained unmatched. The germline gives CDR1 SGHAT, CDR2 FQNNGV. For the CDR3, the DNA is TGTGCCAGCAGCTTAATGGGACAGGGTCAGCAGCCCCAGCATTTT. It is translated as CASSLMGQGQQPQHF. Filled out from reference TRBV11-2 and TRBJ1-5, the complete variable domain reads EAGVAQSPRYKIIEKRQSVAFWCNPISGHATLYWYQQILGQGPKLLIQFQNNGVVDDSQLPKDRFSAERLKGVDSTLKIQPAKLEDSAVYLCASSLMGQGQQPQHFGDGTRLSIL.

This rearrangement joins TRBV9 to TRBJ2-3; D perhaps matches TRBD1 (6 bases). The CDR3 loop spans 15 amino acids. The germline CDR1 and CDR2 sequences are SGDLS and YYNGEE. Trimming cost V 4 bases and J 5 bases, with 17 bases left between them. As DNA, the CDR3 is TGTGCCAGCAGCTTCTCAGGGGTAGAGGAAGATACGCAGTATTTT. Translated, it gives CASSFSGVEEDTQYF.

The V call is TRBV7-9, the J call TRBJ2-3, with D possibly being TRBD2 (6 bases). Trimming shortened V by 2 bases and J by 6 bases, and 12 bases separated the two germline ends. The CDR3 length is 14 residues. CDR1 and CDR2 (germline): SEHNR, FQNEAQ (reference sequence). The DNA for the CDR3 is TGTGCCAGCAGCTTATACGGGAGTGGGGATACGCAGTATTTT. Encoded protein: CASSLYGSGDTQYF.

This clone has just one count. Written as DNA, the CDR3 is TGTGCCAGCAGTGCGGACAGGGGGCAGAAGCAGTACTTC. This translates into CASSADRGQKQYF. The chain employs TRBV2 and TRBJ2-7; the match to TRBD1 covers 11 bases. J was trimmed by 8 bases and V by 4 bases; bases with no gene match: 4. The CDR3 totals 13 residues. Looked up from germline, CDR1 is SNHLY and CDR2 is FYNNEI.

V is TRBV19 and J is TRBJ2-3; a possible D gene is TRBD2 (5 bases). Germline assignment: CDR1 LNHDA and CDR2 SQIVND (reference sequence). The CDR3 has 11 residues. The ends were cut back, 7 bases at V and 4 bases at J, with 6 bases in the middle. The DNA of the CDR3 is TGTGCCAGTACGGGGTCAGATACGCAGTATTTT. Translation: CASTGSDTQYF.

The V call is TRBV10-3, the J call TRBJ2-7, with 8 bases identical to TRBD1. Germline V CDR1 and CDR2: ENHRY, SYGVKD. Trimming removed 10 bases from V and 5 bases from J; junction bases left unmatched: 16. CDR3 size: 15 residues. In DNA, the CDR3 is TGTGCCACCACGGACAGGGTCTTTACGAATAACGAGCAGTACTTC. It encodes CATTDRVFTNNEQYF.

The V call is TRBV4-1, the J call TRBJ1-4; no firm D call. The germline gives CDR1 MGHRA, CDR2 YSYEKL. Trimming took off 0 bases at V and 11 bases at J, with 13 bases between the two ends. The CDR3 loop spans 14 amino acids. CDR3 region: CASSQDRVGWKLFF. The CDR3 DNA reads as TGCGCCAGCAGCCAAGATCGAGTCGGGTGGAAACTGTTTTTT.

The J gene is TRBJ1-1, the V gene TRBV5-1; D is possibly TRBD1 (5 bases). V was shortened by 4 bases and J by 0 bases, with 10 bases between the two germline ends. The CDR3 totals 14 residues. Germline CDR1 and CDR2: SGHRS and YFSETQ. The CDR3 loop reads CASSMGTLNTEAFF. CDR3 nucleotides: TGCGCCAGCAGCATGGGGACTCTGAACACTGAAGCTTTCTTT.

The rearrangement uses TRBV5-4 and TRBJ2-7; D might be TRBD1 or TRBD2, each matching 5 bases. The CDR3 spans 15 residues. Trimming took off 4 bases at V and 4 bases at J, with 18 bases between the two ends. Germline lookup yields CDR1 SGHNT and CDR2 YYREEE (reference sequence). The CDR3 DNA reads TGTGCCAGCAGCCTGGGACGGGGTGAGGGATACGAGCAGTACTTC. It translates to CASSLGRGEGYEQYF.

The chain couples TRBV29-1 to TRBJ2-7, with D unresolved. V was shortened by 4 bases and J by 2 bases, with 12 bases between the two germline ends. CDR3 length equals 13 residues. Looked up from germline, CDR1 is SQVTM and CDR2 is ANQGSEA. CDR3 sequence (DNA): TGCAGCGTTGGTTCGGGTAACACCTACGAGCAGTACTTC. This gives the protein CSVGSGNTYEQYF.

The V and J genes are TRBV29-1 and TRBJ2-1; 13 bases map to TRBD2. This CDR3 comprises 17 residues. Germline V gene sequence: CDR1 SQVTM, CDR2 ANQGSEA. V lost 2 bases and J lost 1; bases outside the gene matches: 5. CDR3 residues: CSVERWTSGRSYNEQFF. The CDR3 DNA follows: TGCAGCGTTGAAAGGTGGACTAGCGGGAGATCCTACAATGAGCAGTTCTTC.

This chain joins TRBV5-4 and TRBJ1-1; TRBD1 might be the D (6 bases). V dropped 0 bases and J dropped 0 bases, with 6 bases sitting between them. CDR3 size: 14 residues. Germline CDR1 reads SGHNT; CDR2 reads YYREEE (reference sequence). The CDR3 region has the DNA TGTGCCAGCAGCTTGGACAGGGTGAACACTGAAGCTTTCTTT. It translates to CASSLDRVNTEAFF.

V gene TRBV11-2 combines with J gene TRBJ1-5; 7 bases align to TRBD1. CDR3 length equals 14 residues. Trimming cost V 3 bases and J 7 bases; bases outside gene matches: 6. Germline V lookup: CDR1 SGHAT, CDR2 FQNNGV. For the CDR3, the DNA is TGTGCCAGCAGCTTGCTAGGGGGCCGCCAGCCCCAGCATTTT. Translating it yields CASSLLGGRQPQHF.

The chain uses TRBV28 and TRBJ2-1; a possible D gene is TRBD2 (6 bases). CDR1 and CDR2 from the germline V gene are MDHEN and SYDVKM. The V end was cut by 8 bases, the J end by 0 bases, with 17 bases between. The CDR3 contains 16 residues. The CDR3 is CASHGAGSSSYNEQFF. The CDR3 DNA follows: TGTGCCAGCCATGGGGCGGGATCGAGCTCCTACAATGAGCAGTTCTTC.

The chain uses TRBV9 and TRBJ1-1; D is unclear. The CDR3 totals 14 residues. Germline V gene lookup returns CDR1 SGDLS and CDR2 YYNGEE. V shed 3 bases and J shed 3 bases, with 12 bases lying between them. This CDR3 reads CASSEPLYHTEAFF. In DNA, the CDR3 is TGTGCCAGCAGCGAGCCCTTGTACCACACTGAAGCTTTCTTT.

This sequence joins TRBV7-2 and TRBJ2-5, with a tentative D call TRBD2 (6 bases). There are 14 residues in the CDR3. CDR1 is SGHTA and CDR2 is FQGNSA in the germline V gene. Trimming stripped 4 bases from V and 9 bases from J, with 18 bases between. The chain's CDR3 is CASSSERAFGAQYF. In DNA form, the CDR3 reads TGTGCCAGCAGCTCTGAGCGGGCGTTCGGGGCCCAGTACTTC. Full variable domain (rest looked up from reference TRBV7-2 and TRBJ2-5): GAGVSQSPSNKVTEKGKDVELRCDPISGHTALYWYRQSLGQGLEFLIYFQGNSAPDKSGLPSDRFSAERTGGSVSTLTIQRTQQEDSAVYLCASSSERAFGAQYFGPGTRLLVL.

The chain joins TRBV7-9 to TRBJ1-5; tentative D call: TRBD1 (6 bases). Germline lookup yields CDR1 SEHNR and CDR2 FQNEAQ (reference sequence). The CDR3 has 14 residues. V lost 6 bases to trimming and J lost 6 bases, with 15 bases between them. CDR3 nucleotides: TGTGCCAGCAGTATAGGGGGGGTAGGTCAGCCCCAGCATTTT. Translation gives CASSIGGVGQPQHF.

The chain joins TRBV10-3 to TRBJ2-5, with 7 nucleotides matching TRBD2. V shed 3 bases, J shed 2 bases, and the junction held 6 bases outside the gene matches. This CDR3 has 15 residues. The germline gives CDR1 ENHRY, CDR2 SYGVKD. CDR3 bases: TGTGCCATCAGTGAATTTAGGACTAGACAAGAGACCCAGTACTTC. It translates to CAISEFRTRQETQYF.

The V gene is TRBV4-3, the J gene TRBJ2-5; weak D call: TRBD1 (5 bases). The CDR3 runs 14 residues. With 0 bases removed from V and 3 bases from J, the gap between germline ends came to 8 bases. The germline V gene encodes CDR1 LGHNA and CDR2 YSLEER. The CDR3 loop is CASSQDQGEETQYF. The CDR3 DNA is TGCGCCAGCAGCCAAGATCAAGGGGAAGAGACCCAGTACTTC.

This clone was seen only a few times. The CDR3 DNA reads TGTGCCAGCAGCTGGCAGGGCGTCAATCAGCCCCAGCATTTT. Protein product: CASSWQGVNQPQHF. This sequence joins TRBV7-2 and TRBJ1-5, with D possibly being TRBD1 (5 bases). Trimming took off 4 bases at V and 3 bases at J, with 10 bases between the two ends. Germline CDR1 is SGHTA and CDR2 is FQGNSA. This CDR3 is 14 amino acids long.

This sequence joins TRBV6-2 or TRBV6-3 and TRBJ1-1, with D possibly being TRBD1 (5 bases). Germline CDR1 MNHEY, CDR2 SVGEGT. CDR3 length equals 13 residues. V shed 2 bases and J shed 4 bases, with 8 bases lying between them. The CDR3 coding sequence is TGTGCCAGCAGTTACCAGGGTGTCACTGAAGCTTTCTTT. Translation: CASSYQGVTEAFF.